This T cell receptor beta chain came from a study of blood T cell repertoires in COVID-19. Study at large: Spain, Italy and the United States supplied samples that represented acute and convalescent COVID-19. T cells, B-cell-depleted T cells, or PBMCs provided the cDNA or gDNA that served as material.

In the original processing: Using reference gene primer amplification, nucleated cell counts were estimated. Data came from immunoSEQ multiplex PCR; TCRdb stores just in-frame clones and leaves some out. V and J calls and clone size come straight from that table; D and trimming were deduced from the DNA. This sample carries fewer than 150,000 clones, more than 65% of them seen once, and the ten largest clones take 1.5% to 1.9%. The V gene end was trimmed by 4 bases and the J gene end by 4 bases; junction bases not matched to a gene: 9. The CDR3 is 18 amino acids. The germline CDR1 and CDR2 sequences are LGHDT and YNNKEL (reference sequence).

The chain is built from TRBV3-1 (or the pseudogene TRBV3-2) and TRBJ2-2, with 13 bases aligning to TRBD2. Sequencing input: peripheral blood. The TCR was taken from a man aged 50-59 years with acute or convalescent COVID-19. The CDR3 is CASSLKGLAGALTGELFF. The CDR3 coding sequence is TGTGCCAGCAGCCTCAAAGGACTAGCGGGGGCCCTCACCGGGGAGCTGTTTTTT.